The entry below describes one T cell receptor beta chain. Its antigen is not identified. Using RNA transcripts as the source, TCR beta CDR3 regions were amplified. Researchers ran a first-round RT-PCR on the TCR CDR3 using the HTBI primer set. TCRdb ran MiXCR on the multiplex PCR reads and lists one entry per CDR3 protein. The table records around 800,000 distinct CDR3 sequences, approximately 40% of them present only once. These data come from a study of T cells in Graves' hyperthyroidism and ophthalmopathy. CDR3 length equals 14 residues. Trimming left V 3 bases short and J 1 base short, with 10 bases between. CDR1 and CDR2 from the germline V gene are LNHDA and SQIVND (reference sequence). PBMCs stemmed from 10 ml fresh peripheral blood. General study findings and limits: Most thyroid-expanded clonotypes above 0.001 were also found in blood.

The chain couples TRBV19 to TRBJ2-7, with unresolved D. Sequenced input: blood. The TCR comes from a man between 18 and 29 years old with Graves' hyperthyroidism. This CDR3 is CASSMMSRSYEQYF. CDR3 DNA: TGTGCCAGTAGTATGATGTCTAGGTCCTACGAGCAGTACTTC.